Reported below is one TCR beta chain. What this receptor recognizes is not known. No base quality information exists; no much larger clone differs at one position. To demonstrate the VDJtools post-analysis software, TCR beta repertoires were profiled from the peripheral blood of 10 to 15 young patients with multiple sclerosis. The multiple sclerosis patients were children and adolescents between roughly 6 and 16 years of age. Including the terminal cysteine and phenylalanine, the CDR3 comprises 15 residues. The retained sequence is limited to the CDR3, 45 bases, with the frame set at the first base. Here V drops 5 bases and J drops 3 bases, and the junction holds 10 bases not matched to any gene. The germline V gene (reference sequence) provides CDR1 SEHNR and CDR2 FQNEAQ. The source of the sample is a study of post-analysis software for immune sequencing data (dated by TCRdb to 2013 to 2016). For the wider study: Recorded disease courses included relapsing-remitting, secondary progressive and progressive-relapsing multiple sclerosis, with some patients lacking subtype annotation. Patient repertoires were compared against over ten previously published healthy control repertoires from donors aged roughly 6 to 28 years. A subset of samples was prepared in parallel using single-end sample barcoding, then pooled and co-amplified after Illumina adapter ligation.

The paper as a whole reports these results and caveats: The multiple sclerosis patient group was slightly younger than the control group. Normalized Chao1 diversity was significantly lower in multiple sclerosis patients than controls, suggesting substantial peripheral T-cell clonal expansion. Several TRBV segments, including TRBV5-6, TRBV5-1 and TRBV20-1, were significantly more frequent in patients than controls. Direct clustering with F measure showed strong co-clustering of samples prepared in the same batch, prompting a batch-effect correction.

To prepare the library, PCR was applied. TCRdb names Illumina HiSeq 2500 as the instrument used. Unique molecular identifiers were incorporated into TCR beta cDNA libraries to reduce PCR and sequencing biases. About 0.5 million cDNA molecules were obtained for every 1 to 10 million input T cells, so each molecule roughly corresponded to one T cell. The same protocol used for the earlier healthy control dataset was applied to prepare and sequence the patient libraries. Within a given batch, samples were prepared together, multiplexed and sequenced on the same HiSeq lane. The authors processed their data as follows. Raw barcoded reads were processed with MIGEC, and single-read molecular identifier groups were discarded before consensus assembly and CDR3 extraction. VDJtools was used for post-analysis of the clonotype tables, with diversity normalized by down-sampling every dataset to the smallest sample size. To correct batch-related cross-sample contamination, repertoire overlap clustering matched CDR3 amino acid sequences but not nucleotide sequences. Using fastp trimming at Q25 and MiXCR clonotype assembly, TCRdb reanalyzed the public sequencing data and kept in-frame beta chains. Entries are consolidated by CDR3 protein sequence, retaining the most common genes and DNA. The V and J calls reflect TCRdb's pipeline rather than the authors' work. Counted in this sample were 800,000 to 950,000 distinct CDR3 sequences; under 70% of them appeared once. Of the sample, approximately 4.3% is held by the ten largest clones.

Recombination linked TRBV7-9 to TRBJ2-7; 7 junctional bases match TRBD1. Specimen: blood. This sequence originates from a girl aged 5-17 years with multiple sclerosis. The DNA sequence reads TGTGCCAGCAGCGCCACAGGGGACCCTTACTACGAGCAGTACTTC. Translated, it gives CASSATGDPYYEQYF.